This T cell receptor (beta chain) emerged from a study of blood T cell repertoires in COVID-19. Study-wide background: Acute and convalescent COVID-19 samples came from the United States, Italy and Spain. PBMCs, B-cell-depleted T cells, or T cells provided the cDNA or gDNA that made up the material.

Patients at the Seattle site were enrolled during active infection and followed longitudinally. This CDR3 region has 13 residues. CDR1 and CDR2 from the germline V gene are SNHLY and FYNNEI. Trimming stripped 11 bases from V and 1 base from J, with 11 bases between. As processed by the authors: The authors estimated nucleated cell counts from reference gene primer amplification. TCRdb keeps only in-frame clones here, not all; method: immunoSEQ multiplex PCR. D and trimming were read from the DNA, whereas the V and J calls and clone size are those reported in that table. The sample includes 200,000 to 250,000 clones, more than 80% of them seen just once.

The sequence was obtained from a woman of 80 years or more with COVID-19, enrolled during active disease. The sequencing sample was made of peripheral blood. This chain uses TRBV2 with TRBJ1-4; D might be TRBD1 (5 bases). CDR3 in DNA: TGTGCCTCGGGGGGGTTAACTAATGAAAAACTGTTTTTT. Protein sequence: CASGGLTNEKLFF.